Sequencing of this T cell receptor (beta chain) was carried out in a study of prognosis after radiotherapy for stage I lung cancer. Study in general: Delivery of radiotherapy was by SBRT in 3 to 5 fractions at a biologically effective dose of at least 100 Gy. Notes on the study in general: Patients without metastases reportedly showed TRBV and TRBJ gene usage unlike that of patients with metastases.

With 8 bases removed from V and 6 bases from J, the gap between germline ends came to 11 bases. The CDR3 sequence is 12 residues long. Germline CDR1 and CDR2: MNHNS and SASEGT. Genomic DNA provided the template from which TCR beta CDR3 was amplified by two-round multiplex PCR. Individual primers that were specific to each TRBV and TRBJ gene served in first-round PCR. TCRdb independently ran MiXCR on the multiplex PCR reads; one entry per CDR3 protein. The sample has around 51,000 distinct CDR3 sequences, over 30% seen once. This clonotype was seen many times. Its antigen is not identified. Blood was drawn (around 6.5 milliliters of peripheral blood) at each of two time points.

Sequences were derived from PBMCs, sampled before or after stereotactic body radiation therapy (not recorded which). The sequence came from a donor over 45 with non-small cell lung cancer. The V gene is TRBV6-1, the J gene TRBJ2-1, with D maybe TRBD2 (7 bases). The CDR3 loop reads CASEGGFNEQFF. The CDR3 nucleotides are TGTGCCAGCGAGGGGGGGTTCAATGAGCAGTTCTTC.